A selection of T cell receptor beta chains follows, all from one sample in a study of cytomegalovirus exposure and HLA in healthy donors. Repertoires were generated with immunoSEQ multiplex PCR, while TCRdb's copy carries only in-frame clones and drops some. Recorded for this sample: tens of thousands of clones. Sequencing input: PBMCs. The receptors stem from a man aged 18-30 years in good health and CMV-seropositive. CDR3s include the opening cysteine and the closing phenylalanine or tryptophan. Each record gives: V gene, D gene, J gene, CDR3 protein. A D gene is named only where the DNA matches it firmly.

V gene: TRBV10-3
D gene: TRBD2
J gene: TRBJ2-2
CDR3 protein: CAIGREGLVPHTGELFF

V gene: TRBV2
D gene: .
J gene: TRBJ1-4
CDR3 protein: CASSEMTEKLFF

V gene: TRBV28
D gene: .
J gene: TRBJ2-7
CDR3 protein: CASLGTQYEQYF

V gene: TRBV6-5
D gene: .
J gene: TRBJ2-7
CDR3 protein: CASSYGQGGREQYF

V gene: TRBV18
D gene: TRBD1
J gene: TRBJ2-2
CDR3 protein: CASSPRFGTGSTGELFF

V gene: TRBV11-1
D gene: TRBD2
J gene: TRBJ2-7
CDR3 protein: CASSLLGTSGPYEQYF

V gene: TRBV19
D gene: .
J gene: TRBJ2-7
CDR3 protein: CACGWSGASSEQYF

V gene: TRBV6-1
D gene: .
J gene: TRBJ1-1
CDR3 protein: CASSRGLTEAFF

V gene: TRBV12-5
D gene: TRBD2
J gene: TRBJ2-1
CDR3 protein: CASGSSIAGFSYNEQFF

V gene: TRBV19
D gene: .
J gene: TRBJ2-2
CDR3 protein: CASSKDSLWGGELFF

V gene: TRBV5-1
D gene: TRBD1
J gene: TRBJ1-5
CDR3 protein: CASSRTGGPYSNQPQHF

V gene: TRBV27
D gene: .
J gene: TRBJ2-7
CDR3 protein: CASSSRGGYEQYF

V gene: TRBV27
D gene: TRBD1
J gene: TRBJ2-7
CDR3 protein: CASRGTGAYEQYF

V gene: TRBV7-2
D gene: .
J gene: TRBJ2-7
CDR3 protein: CASSLEEWQGYEQYF

V gene: TRBV5-1
D gene: .
J gene: TRBJ2-2
CDR3 protein: CASSLVPSTQGNTGELFF

V gene: TRBV5-1
D gene: TRBD1
J gene: TRBJ1-1
CDR3 protein: CASRGTGIYTEAFF

V gene: TRBV29-1
D gene: .
J gene: TRBJ1-1
CDR3 protein: CSARINTEAFF

V gene: TRBV28
D gene: TRBD1
J gene: TRBJ2-7
CDR3 protein: CASSLEDRSSYEQYF

V gene: TRBV10-3
D gene: .
J gene: TRBJ1-5
CDR3 protein: CAISAGNNQPQHF

V gene: TRBV5-1
D gene: TRBD1
J gene: TRBJ1-1
CDR3 protein: CASSLQGDDTEAFF

V gene: TRBV28
D gene: TRBD1
J gene: TRBJ1-1
CDR3 protein: CASSHPGQGGFETFF

V gene: TRBV19
D gene: .
J gene: TRBJ1-5
CDR3 protein: CASSIGRYSNQPQHF

V gene: TRBV29-1
D gene: .
J gene: TRBJ2-7
CDR3 protein: CSVEASRNTYEQYF

V gene: TRBV11-2
D gene: TRBD1
J gene: TRBJ2-5
CDR3 protein: CASSLGTVQETQYF

V gene: TRBV4-2
D gene: .
J gene: TRBJ2-5
CDR3 protein: CASSQGRFGQTQYF

V gene: TRBV15
D gene: .
J gene: TRBJ1-3
CDR3 protein: CATSRARSSGNTIYF

V gene: TRBV6-1
D gene: .
J gene: TRBJ2-7
CDR3 protein: CASRHSGGLLYEQYF

V gene: TRBV6-1
D gene: TRBD2
J gene: TRBJ2-5
CDR3 protein: CASSERGGQETQYF

V gene: TRBV20-1
D gene: TRBD1
J gene: TRBJ1-2
CDR3 protein: CSASRGLSYTF

V gene: TRBV29-1
D gene: .
J gene: TRBJ2-1
CDR3 protein: CSVDETGYNEQFF

V gene: TRBV28
D gene: .
J gene: TRBJ1-2
CDR3 protein: CASSLEQIYGYTF

V gene: TRBV5-5
D gene: .
J gene: TRBJ2-2
CDR3 protein: CASIKGVRLTGELFF

V gene: TRBV6-1
D gene: .
J gene: TRBJ1-2
CDR3 protein: CASSPEDYGYTF

V gene: TRBV4-1
D gene: TRBD2
J gene: TRBJ2-5
CDR3 protein: CASSPIGASGGASETQYF

V gene: TRBV5-4
D gene: .
J gene: TRBJ2-1
CDR3 protein: CASSSPTAFNEQFF

V gene: TRBV5-4
D gene: TRBD1
J gene: TRBJ2-7
CDR3 protein: CASSPGAGGDYEQYF

V gene: TRBV16
D gene: .
J gene: TRBJ1-6
CDR3 protein: CASSQISGDPSSYNSPLHF

V gene: TRBV19
D gene: .
J gene: TRBJ2-1
CDR3 protein: CASSDAILAEDNEQFF

V gene: TRBV5-1
D gene: TRBD1
J gene: TRBJ1-1
CDR3 protein: CASSLGQGSATEAFF

V gene: TRBV18
D gene: TRBD1
J gene: TRBJ1-2
CDR3 protein: CASSPLPVQGSAPNYGYTF

V gene: TRBV4-2
D gene: .
J gene: TRBJ2-7
CDR3 protein: CASSLPGTPYEQYF

V gene: TRBV25-1
D gene: .
J gene: TRBJ1-4
CDR3 protein: CASSEFAQSEKLFF

V gene: TRBV18
D gene: TRBD1
J gene: TRBJ2-3
CDR3 protein: CASSPVGGREDTQYF

V gene: TRBV5-1
D gene: .
J gene: TRBJ2-7
CDR3 protein: CASSLGASNSYEQYF

V gene: TRBV7-8
D gene: .
J gene: TRBJ1-2
CDR3 protein: CASSLDWGPDVRGYTF

V gene: TRBV7-3
D gene: .
J gene: TRBJ2-2
CDR3 protein: CASSFNVGELFF

V gene: TRBV30
D gene: TRBD2
J gene: TRBJ2-7
CDR3 protein: CAWSGDYLVGEQYF

V gene: TRBV28
D gene: TRBD1
J gene: TRBJ2-3
CDR3 protein: CASRTGGAESSTDTQYF

V gene: TRBV19
D gene: .
J gene: TRBJ2-3
CDR3 protein: CASSKRQGTDTQYF

V gene: TRBV15
D gene: TRBD1
J gene: TRBJ2-6
CDR3 protein: CATSRETGSGANVLTF

V gene: TRBV5-4
D gene: .
J gene: TRBJ2-6
CDR3 protein: CASSFGDLPGANVLTF

V gene: TRBV7-9
D gene: TRBD1
J gene: TRBJ2-7
CDR3 protein: CASSSRQGISSYEQYF

V gene: TRBV6-1
D gene: TRBD1
J gene: TRBJ2-7
CDR3 protein: CASSGTGRDEQYF

V gene: TRBV20-1
D gene: .
J gene: TRBJ2-1
CDR3 protein: CSASHRDEQFF

V gene: TRBV29-1
D gene: TRBD1
J gene: TRBJ1-1
CDR3 protein: CSAAPQFGQTGDTEAFF